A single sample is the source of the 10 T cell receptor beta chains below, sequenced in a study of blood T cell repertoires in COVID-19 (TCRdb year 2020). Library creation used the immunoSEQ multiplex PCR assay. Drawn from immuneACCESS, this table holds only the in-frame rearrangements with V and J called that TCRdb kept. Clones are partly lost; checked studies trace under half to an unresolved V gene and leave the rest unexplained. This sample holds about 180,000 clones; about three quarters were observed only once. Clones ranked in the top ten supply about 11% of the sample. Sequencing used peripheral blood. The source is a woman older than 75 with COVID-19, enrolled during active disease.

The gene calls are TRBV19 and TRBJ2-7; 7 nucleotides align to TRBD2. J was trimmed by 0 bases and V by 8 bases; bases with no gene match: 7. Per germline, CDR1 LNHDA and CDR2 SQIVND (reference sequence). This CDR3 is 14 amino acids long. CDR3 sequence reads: CASSPSGFSYEQYF. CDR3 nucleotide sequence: TGTGCCAGTTCCCCTAGCGGCTTCTCCTACGAGCAGTACTTC.

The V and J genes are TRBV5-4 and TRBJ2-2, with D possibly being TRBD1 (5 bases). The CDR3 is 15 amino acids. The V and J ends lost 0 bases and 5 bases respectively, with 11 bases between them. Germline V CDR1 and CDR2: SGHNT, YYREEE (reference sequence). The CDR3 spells CASSLVFGHTGELFF. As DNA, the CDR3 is TGTGCCAGCAGCTTGGTTTTCGGACATACCGGGGAGCTGTTTTTT.

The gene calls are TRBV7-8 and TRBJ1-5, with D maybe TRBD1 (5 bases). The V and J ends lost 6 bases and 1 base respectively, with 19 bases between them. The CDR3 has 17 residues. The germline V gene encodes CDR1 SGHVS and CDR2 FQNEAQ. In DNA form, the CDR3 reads TGTGCCAGCAGAGCCACCAGGGAATTTGGCAGCAATCAGCCCCAGCATTTT. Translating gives CASRATREFGSNQPQHF.

The CDR3, as DNA: TGTGCCAGCAGCACTACGGGGACAGGCCCATACGAGCAGTACTTC. This codes for CASSTTGTGPYEQYF. The chain is built from TRBV7-2 and TRBJ2-7, with 8 bases that match TRBD1. V shed 5 bases and J 4 bases; nucleotides not matched to a gene: 10. The CDR3 covers 15 residues. The V gene's germline CDR1 is SGHTA and CDR2 FQGNSA.

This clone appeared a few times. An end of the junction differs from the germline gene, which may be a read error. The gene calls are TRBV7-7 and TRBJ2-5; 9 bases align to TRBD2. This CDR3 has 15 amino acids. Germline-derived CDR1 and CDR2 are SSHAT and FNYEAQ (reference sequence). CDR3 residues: CASSLGLAGQETQYF. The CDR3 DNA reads TGTGCTAGCAGCTTGGGGCTAGCGGGGCAAGAGACCCAGTACTTC.

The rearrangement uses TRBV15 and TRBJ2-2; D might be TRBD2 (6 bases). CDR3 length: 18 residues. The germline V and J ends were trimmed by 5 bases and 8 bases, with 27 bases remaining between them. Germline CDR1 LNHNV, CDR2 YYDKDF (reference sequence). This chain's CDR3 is CATSGRYKAAWGVGELFF. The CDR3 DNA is TGTGCCACCAGCGGACGTTACAAGGCAGCCTGGGGGGTGGGGGAGCTGTTTTTT.

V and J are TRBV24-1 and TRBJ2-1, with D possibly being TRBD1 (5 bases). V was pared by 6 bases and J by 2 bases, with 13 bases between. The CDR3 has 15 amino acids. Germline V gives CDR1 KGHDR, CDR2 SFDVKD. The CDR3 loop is CATSPGQAAYNEQFF. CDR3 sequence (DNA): TGTGCCACCAGTCCAGGGCAGGCAGCCTACAATGAGCAGTTCTTC.

DNA of the CDR3: TGTGCCAGCAGCCGCTCCTACGAGCAGTACTTC. Its protein is CASSRSYEQYF. The chain uses TRBV6-5 and TRBJ2-7; D gene uncertain. Trimming cost V 6 bases and J 0 bases, with 3 bases left between them. There are 11 residues in the CDR3. Germline V gene lookup returns CDR1 MNHEY and CDR2 SVGAGI.

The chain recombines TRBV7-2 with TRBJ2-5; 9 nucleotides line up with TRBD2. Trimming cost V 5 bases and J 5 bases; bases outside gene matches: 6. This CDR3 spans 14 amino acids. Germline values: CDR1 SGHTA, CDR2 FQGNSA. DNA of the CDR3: TGTGCCAGCAGCCCCGGGACTAGCTCCGAGACCCAGTACTTC. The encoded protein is CASSPGTSSETQYF.

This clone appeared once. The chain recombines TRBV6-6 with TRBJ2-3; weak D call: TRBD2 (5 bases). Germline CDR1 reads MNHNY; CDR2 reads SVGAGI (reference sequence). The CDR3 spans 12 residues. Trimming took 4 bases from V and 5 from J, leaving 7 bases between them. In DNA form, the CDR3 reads TGTGCCAGCAGTTCACTAGGAGATACGCAGTATTTT. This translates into CASSSLGDTQYF.